The TCR beta chain under discussion was sequenced for a study of blood T cells in healthy people across ages (dated by TCRdb to between 2014 and 2016). Concerning the study at large: In model experiments, template switching captured about one uniquely barcoded TCR beta cDNA molecule for every two T cells. Donors were grouped into four age groups: young (average about 15 years), middle-aged (39), aged (around 60) and long-lived (approximately 75). Donors of different ages were randomly distributed across sequencing lanes to avoid experimental bias. For two donors (one aged 18 to 30 and one aged 80 or older), the study analyzed two additional independent replicas of 1 million unique cDNA reads from the same blood draw. The study measured age-related changes in TCR beta repertoire diversity using deep sequencing normalized with unique cDNA molecular identifiers. Broad study findings and their caveats: As age increased, observed TCR beta diversity per million T cells dropped in a roughly linear way, and a significant reduction was already evident by age about 36. Bulk unsorted PBMC profiling prevented conclusive comparison of naive and antigen-experienced compartments. Because donor CMV infection status was unknown, age-related changes in expanded clonotypes were potentially confounded. Observed TCR beta diversity correlated strongly with the percentage of naive T cells measured by flow cytometry. Compared with the aged group, the long-lived group had more naive CD4+ T cells, fewer expanded clones and increased TCR diversity, suggesting age selection. Total diversity estimates from one million sequenced T cells were considered lower bounds and underestimates.

Cut back by 2 bases and 0 bases, the V and J ends lie 10 bases apart. Inclusive of the bounding cysteine and phenylalanine, the CDR3 is 14 residues long. The entry retains the CDR3 DNA only, 42 bases that are in frame from base 1. CDR1 and CDR2 are read off the germline V gene (reference sequence) as DFQATT and SNEGSKA. This clonotype came up once. It has no known antigen specificity. Within one base of it there is no much larger clone, and no base qualities were kept. Receptor libraries were prepared by 5' RACE. The run used an Illumina HiSeq 2500. A second PCR of about 7 to 12 cycles was performed with a sample-barcoded 5' primer and a J-beta primer mix. A unique molecular identifier was introduced onto each TCR beta cDNA molecule by a template-switch 5' adaptor carrying 12 random nucleotides. Each sample yielded at least 2.5 million CDR3-containing paired-end reads. First-strand cDNA was synthesized from all RNA with the Mint cDNA synthesis kit, primed by a TRBC-specific oligonucleotide. Following uracil-DNA glycosylase treatment, a first 18-cycle PCR with universal primers M1SS and BC2_uni_R was performed on all cDNA. For the original study's pipeline: Each sample was normalized by randomly selecting 1 million high-quality reads, each carrying a distinct molecular identifier. Instead of being binned into consensus sequences, reads that shared molecular identifiers were thrown out. MiTCR, run with a Q25 quality threshold and the strictest error-elimination algorithm, handled CDR3 identification, clonotype clustering and error correction. A nonparametric unseen species model using Euler transformation provided a lower-bound estimate of total TCR beta diversity. The raw public reads went through TCRdb reprocessing: fastp at Q25, MiXCR clone calling, in-frame beta chains kept. For every CDR3 protein sequence, its rows merge into one entry that carries the most common genes and DNA. None of the V and J calls come from the authors' own analysis; TCRdb made them. The sample data list around 800,000 distinct CDR3 sequences, and 55% to 65% of these were observed just once. The biggest ten clones account for around 30% of the sample.

Systemically healthy Caucasian individuals from Russia, about 38 in total and aged about 6 to 90 years, were included as donors. Roughly 9.5 milliliters of peripheral blood were drawn from each donor into EDTA-treated Vacutainer tubes. Ficoll-Paque density-gradient centrifugation was used to isolate PBMCs, with at least 6.5 million per sample. Trizol reagent was used to extract total RNA from PBMCs, with at least 5 micrograms per sample. For every donor, an aliquot of PBMCs went through flow cytometry to measure the percentages of naive CD45RAhigh/CD27high T cells. What was sequenced was blood. This clonotype was obtained from a man aged 30 to 45 in good health. The rearrangement joined TRBV20-1 to TRBJ2-5; the D gene is perhaps TRBD1 or TRBD2, each of them matching over 6 bases. The CDR3 sequence is CSARKGGYQETQYF. Read as DNA, the sequence is TGCAGTGCTAGAAAGGGGGGTTACCAAGAGACCCAGTACTTC.